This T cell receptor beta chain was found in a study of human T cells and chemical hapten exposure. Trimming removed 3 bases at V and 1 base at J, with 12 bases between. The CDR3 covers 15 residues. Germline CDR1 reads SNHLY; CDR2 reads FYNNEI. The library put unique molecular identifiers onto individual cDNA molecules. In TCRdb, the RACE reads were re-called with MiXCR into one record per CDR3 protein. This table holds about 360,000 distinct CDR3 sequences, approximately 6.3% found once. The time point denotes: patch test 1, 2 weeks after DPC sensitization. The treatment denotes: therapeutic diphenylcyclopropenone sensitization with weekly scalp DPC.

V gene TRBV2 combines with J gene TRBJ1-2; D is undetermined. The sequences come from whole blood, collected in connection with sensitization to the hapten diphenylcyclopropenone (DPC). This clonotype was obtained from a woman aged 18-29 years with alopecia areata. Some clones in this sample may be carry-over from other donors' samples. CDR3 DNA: TGTGCCAGCAGTGATACGAGACTTAATAACTATGGCTACACCTTC. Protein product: CASSDTRLNNYGYTF. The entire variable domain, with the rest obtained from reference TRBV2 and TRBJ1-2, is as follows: EPEVTQTPSHQVTQMGQEVILRCVPISNHLYFYWYRQILGQKVEFLVSFYNNEISEKSEIFDDQFSVERPDGSNFTLKIRSTKLEDSAMYFCASSDTRLNNYGYTFGSGTRLTVV.